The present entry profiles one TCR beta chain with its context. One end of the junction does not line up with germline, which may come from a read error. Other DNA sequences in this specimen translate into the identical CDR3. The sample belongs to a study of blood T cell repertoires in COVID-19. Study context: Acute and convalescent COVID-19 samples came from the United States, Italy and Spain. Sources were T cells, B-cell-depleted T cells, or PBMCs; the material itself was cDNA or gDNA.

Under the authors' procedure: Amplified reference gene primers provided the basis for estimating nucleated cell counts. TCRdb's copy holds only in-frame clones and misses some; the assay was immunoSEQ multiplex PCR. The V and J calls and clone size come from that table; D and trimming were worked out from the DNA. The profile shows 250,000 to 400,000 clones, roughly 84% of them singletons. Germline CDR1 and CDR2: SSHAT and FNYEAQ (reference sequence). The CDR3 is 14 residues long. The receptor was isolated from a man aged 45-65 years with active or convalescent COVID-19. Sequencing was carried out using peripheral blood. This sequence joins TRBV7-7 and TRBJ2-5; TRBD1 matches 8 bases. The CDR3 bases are TGTGCTAGCAGCTTAGGACAGGGAGAAGAGACCCAGTACTTC. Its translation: CASSLGQGEETQYF.